One and the same sample provided the 19 T cell receptor beta chains below, sequenced in a study of blood T cell repertoires in COVID-19. TCRdb's copy holds only in-frame clones and misses some; the assay was immunoSEQ multiplex PCR. The data contain some 180,000 clones, roughly 76% of them singletons. Source material: peripheral blood. These TCRs come from a woman in her 40s with COVID-19, enrolled during active disease.

This sequence joins TRBV12-5 and TRBJ2-1, with no clear D. The CDR3 sequence is 18 residues long. CDR1 and CDR2 from the germline V gene are LGHNT and FRNRAP. V was cut by 2 bases and J by 0 bases, with 17 bases left in between. CDR3 nucleotide sequence: TGTGCTAGTGGTTTGAGAGGAGCGCTTCCCGGCTCCTACAATGAGCAGTTCTTC. Encoded protein: CASGLRGALPGSYNEQFF.

The chain combines TRBV27 with TRBJ1-5; maybe TRBD1 (5 bases). CDR1 and CDR2 from the germline V gene are MNHEY and SMNVEV (reference sequence). The V end lost 8 bases, the J end lost 0 bases, and 14 bases lay between the germline ends. This CDR3 spans 15 amino acids. The CDR3 sequence is CASGIDSFSNQPQHF. DNA of the CDR3: TGTGCCAGCGGGATCGACAGTTTTAGCAATCAGCCCCAGCATTTT.

In its sample, this clone was seen a few times. This chain connects TRBV6-2 or TRBV6-3 to TRBJ2-1; D is undetermined. The germline gives CDR1 MNHEY, CDR2 SVGEGT. Deletions cut 2 bases from V and 7 bases from J, with 9 bases between. This CDR3 has 13 residues. CDR3 DNA: TGTGCCAGCAGTTACCGGGTCGCAAATGAGCAGTTCTTC. Amino acids: CASSYRVANEQFF.

The CDR3 reads CASSEAGGAGANVLTF. CDR3 nucleotide sequence: TGTGCCAGCAGTGAAGCGGGGGGGGCTGGGGCCAACGTCCTGACTTTC. The rearrangement joins TRBV6-4 to TRBJ2-6; 10 bases fit TRBD2. Germline assignment: CDR1 MRHNA and CDR2 SNTAGT. The junction had 1 base not matched to a gene; V was cut back by 3 bases and J by 2 bases. The CDR3 loop spans 16 amino acids.

The chain employs TRBV5-8 and TRBJ2-3; 13 bases are shared with TRBD2. The V gene's germline CDR1 is SGHTS and CDR2 YDEGEE. The CDR3 totals 17 residues. V shed 4 bases, J shed 0 bases, and the junction held 5 bases outside the gene matches. CDR3 amino acids: CASSRPGLAGSTDTQYF. CDR3 in DNA: TGTGCCAGCAGCCGACCGGGACTAGCGGGGAGCACAGATACGCAGTATTTT.

This clone was detected only a few times. This rearrangement joins TRBV9 to TRBJ2-1, with TRBD2 matching 8 bases. The CDR3 is 16 amino acids. Unmatched junction bases numbered 5, after V lost 0 bases and J lost 3 bases. Germline loops: CDR1 SGDLS, CDR2 YYNGEE. The CDR3 region has the DNA TGTGCCAGCAGCGTAGGTGAACTAGCGGTCTACAATGAGCAGTTCTTC. Translated, it gives CASSVGELAVYNEQFF.

The V call is TRBV30, the J call TRBJ1-1; tentative D call: TRBD1 (5 bases). Germline V gives CDR1 GTSNPN, CDR2 SVGIG (reference sequence). With 3 bases removed from V and 5 bases from J, the gap between germline ends came to 10 bases. The CDR3 loop spans 12 amino acids. The CDR3 region is CAWRRQGTEAFF. The CDR3 DNA reads as TGTGCCTGGAGACGGCAGGGAACTGAAGCTTTCTTT.

A few counts support this clone. The CDR3 region is CASSSDRGEYQPQHF. As DNA, the CDR3 is TGTGCCAGCAGCTCGGACAGGGGAGAATATCAGCCCCAGCATTTT. This chain links TRBV7-8 with TRBJ1-5; the match to TRBD1 covers 9 bases. CDR1 SGHVS and CDR2 FQNEAQ come from the germline V gene. This CDR3 region has 15 residues. V was pared by 4 bases and J by 5 bases, with 6 bases of the junction left unmatched.

V usage is TRBV14 and J usage is TRBJ1-1; TRBD1 matches 10 bases. This CDR3 is built from 17 residues. With 4 bases clipped from V and 5 bases from J, the junction kept 13 bases outside the gene matches. Per the germline V gene, CDR1 is SGHDN and CDR2 is FVKESK. The CDR3 reads CASSPWTGGVATTEAFF. CDR3 coding DNA: TGTGCCAGCAGCCCCTGGACAGGGGGGGTTGCGACGACTGAAGCTTTCTTT. The variable domain in full, completed from reference TRBV14 and TRBJ1-1, reads EAGVTQFPSHSVIEKGQTVTLRCDPISGHDNLYWYRRVMGKEIKFLLHFVKESKQDESGMPNNRFLAERTGGTYSTLKVQPAELEDSGVYFCASSPWTGGVATTEAFFGQGTRLTVV.

The chain uses TRBV5-6 and TRBJ1-2; 7 positions agree with TRBD1. CDR3 length: 16 amino acids. Germline loops: CDR1 SGHDT, CDR2 YYEEEE. The trim removed 3 bases at V and 6 bases at J, leaving 14 bases unmatched. The CDR3 DNA follows: TGTGCCAGCAGCTCAGGACAGGACCAATTGATCCATGGCTACACCTTC. As protein: CASSSGQDQLIHGYTF.

The table lists this clone with a few counts. The chain employs TRBV2 and TRBJ2-2; TRBD1 might be the D (5 bases). Trimming removed 1 base from V and 4 bases from J, with 10 bases in between. This CDR3 spans 15 amino acids. CDR1 and CDR2 from the germline V gene are SNHLY and FYNNEI. CDR3 DNA sequence: TGTGCCAGCAGTGAAGACAGGACCCGCACCGGGGAGCTGTTTTTT. Protein sequence: CASSEDRTRTGELFF.

The genes are TRBV18 and TRBJ2-3; 8 bases match TRBD2. J gave up 0 bases and V 3 bases, and 5 bases lay outside the gene matches. Germline loops: CDR1 KGHSH, CDR2 LQKENI. The CDR3 has 16 amino acids. DNA of the CDR3: TGTGCCAGCTCACCGCGACTAGCGACTAGCACAGATACGCAGTATTTT. Its protein product is CASSPRLATSTDTQYF.

Remarks on this clone: One end of the junction is discordant with germline, which a read error may explain. The chain employs TRBV9 and TRBJ2-1; 8 positions match TRBD1. CDR3 size: 10 residues. Germline CDR1 reads SGDLS; CDR2 reads YYNGEE. In DNA, the CDR3 is TGTGCCAGCAGCGGCAGGGGGCTGATCTTC. Translation: CASSGRGLIF.

The V gene is TRBV28, the J gene TRBJ2-2; 8 bases match TRBD1. The CDR3 totals 15 residues. Germline-derived CDR1 and CDR2 are MDHEN and SYDVKM. J gave up 5 bases and V 1 base, and 3 bases lay outside the gene matches. CDR3 sequence (DNA): TGTGCCAGCAGTTTATACCGACAGGGGACCGGGGAGCTGTTTTTT. It specifies CASSLYRQGTGELFF.

The gene calls are TRBV29-1 and TRBJ1-1; the match to TRBD1 covers 7 bases. Trimming cost V 7 bases and J 1 base; bases outside gene matches: 15. In germline, CDR1 is SQVTM, CDR2 ANQGSEA. The CDR3 is 16 amino acids. The DNA for the CDR3 is TGCAGCGCCGAGGGCCAGGGGGTGGTAAGGAACACTGAAGCTTTCTTT. Translation: CSAEGQGVVRNTEAFF.

This clone has just a few counts. The chain recombines TRBV18 with TRBJ1-5, with no clear D. The CDR3 has 16 amino acids. V was cut by 5 bases and J by 4 bases, with 18 bases left in between. The germline V gene has CDR1 KGHSH and CDR2 LQKENI. As DNA, the CDR3 is TGTGCCAGCTCAGGAACCTTCGGGTCGGGGAATCAGCCCCAGCATTTT. Protein product: CASSGTFGSGNQPQHF.

The rearrangement links TRBV11-3 to TRBJ1-1; tentative D call: TRBD1 (5 bases). This CDR3 is 16 amino acids long. Trimming took 5 bases from V and 4 from J, leaving 20 bases between them. CDR1 and CDR2 from the germline V gene are SGHNT and YENEEA. DNA of the CDR3: TGTGCCAGCAGCCCGGGACGGGGGGGACTCGGCACTGAAGCTTTCTTT. Protein: CASSPGRGGLGTEAFF.

The chain employs TRBV28 and TRBJ2-5; 8 bases fit TRBD1. The CDR3 is 14 amino acids. The ends lost 6 bases at V and 5 bases at J; junction bases unmatched: 8. Germline V gene data show CDR1 as MDHEN and CDR2 as SYDVKM. This CDR3 reads CASSTDRGWETQYF. The DNA for the CDR3 is TGTGCCAGCAGCACTGACAGGGGATGGGAGACCCAGTACTTC.

The chain combines TRBV3-1 (or the pseudogene TRBV3-2) with TRBJ1-2; D possibly corresponds to TRBD1 (6 bases). The CDR3 spans 16 residues. V gave up 0 bases and J gave up 4 bases, with 15 bases separating them. Germline CDR1 is LGHDT and CDR2 is YNNKEL (reference sequence). The CDR3 nucleotides read TGTGCCAGCAGCCAAGAAAGGGGGGGCCCGGGCTATGGCTACACCTTC. Its translation: CASSQERGGPGYGYTF.